This note documents a single TCR beta chain sequence. The antigen remains unidentified. This sample stems from a study of T cells after yellow fever vaccination. Findings of the study overall: In post-booster samples, most primary-vaccination clones reappeared (about 97% CD4, around 87% CD8). The secondary T-cell response peaked on day 5, not day 15, but was weaker. Sorted repertoires could include abundant contaminating clonotypes from bulk cells.

5'RACE template switching produced TCR cDNA carrying a universal primer site and UMIs. TCRdb ran MiXCR on the 5' RACE reads and lists one entry per CDR3 protein. The sample contains approximately 330,000 distinct CDR3 sequences, around 13% of which appear only once. This CDR3 has 15 amino acids. Germline lookup yields CDR1 MNHEY and CDR2 SVGEGT. Trimming left V 2 bases short and J 2 bases short, with 7 bases between. The chain uses TRBV6-2 or TRBV6-3 and TRBJ2-6; no clear D gene. The sample consisted of CD4+ T cells sorted from PBMCs, taken 15 days after the yellow fever booster vaccination. The origin of this receptor is a man in his late teens or twenties who received the YFV17D yellow fever vaccine. CDR3 protein: CASSYVATGANVLTF. In nucleotides, the CDR3 is TGTGCCAGCAGTTACGTTGCGACTGGGGCCAACGTCCTGACTTTC.